Listed below are T cell receptor beta chains from one sample, sequenced in a study of liver allograft versus peripheral blood T cells. TCRdb reanalysed the reads using MiXCR and keeps one entry per CDR3 protein. The sample includes around 12,000 distinct CDR3 sequences, around 20% of them seen just once. These receptor sequences come from a human patient who had a liver transplant. Some T cells could come from the graft donor. CDR3s include the opening cysteine and the closing phenylalanine or tryptophan. Fields, in order: CDR3 DNA, CDR3 protein, V gene, D gene, CDR3 length, clone size, J gene. The D gene is left open where the match is weak. Size is stated for part of the rows, as once, few or many counts, or as a class when the clone is expanded.

CDR3 DNA: TGCAGCGGCGCCGGGGACCGGGCTAGCATTCAGTACTTC
CDR3 protein: CSGAGDRASIQYF
V gene: TRBV29-1
D gene: -
CDR3 length: 13
clone size: few
J gene: TRBJ2-4

CDR3 DNA: TGTGCCAGCAGTTTTTTCAATGCGGAGGTCAACAATGAGCAGTTCTTC
CDR3 protein: CASSFFNAEVNNEQFF
V gene: TRBV12-3/TRBV12-4
D gene: -
CDR3 length: 16
clone size: few
J gene: TRBJ2-1

CDR3 DNA: TGTGCTAGTGGTTTGGACCAGGGAGCTTCCTATGGCTACACCTTC
CDR3 protein: CASGLDQGASYGYTF
V gene: TRBV12-5
D gene: -
CDR3 length: 15
clone size: -
J gene: TRBJ1-2

CDR3 DNA: TGCAGTGCTTTCAGTTTGGGAGGTAATACGCAGTATTTT
CDR3 protein: CSAFSLGGNTQYF
V gene: TRBV20-1
D gene: -
CDR3 length: 13
clone size: few
J gene: TRBJ2-3

CDR3 DNA: TGCAGTGCTAGAGATCTGGGGAGGGGCGGAGATGGCTACACCTTC
CDR3 protein: CSARDLGRGGDGYTF
V gene: TRBV20-1
D gene: -
CDR3 length: 15
clone size: -
J gene: TRBJ1-2

CDR3 DNA: TGTGCCAGCAGTTCCGAGGGGGTGTACGAGCAGTACTTC
CDR3 protein: CASSSEGVYEQYF
V gene: TRBV28
D gene: -
CDR3 length: 13
clone size: few
J gene: TRBJ2-7

CDR3 DNA: TGCAGTGCTAGGGCAAACACTGAAGCTTTCTTT
CDR3 protein: CSARANTEAFF
V gene: TRBV20-1
D gene: -
CDR3 length: 11
clone size: few
J gene: TRBJ1-1

CDR3 DNA: TGTGCCAGCAGTGGGAGGGGAGAGACCCAGTACTTC
CDR3 protein: CASSGRGETQYF
V gene: TRBV11-3
D gene: TRBD2
CDR3 length: 12
clone size: -
J gene: TRBJ2-5

CDR3 DNA: TGCGCCAGCAGTCCCCAGACCTTCTCTGGAAACACCATATATTTT
CDR3 protein: CASSPQTFSGNTIYF
V gene: TRBV10-1
D gene: -
CDR3 length: 15
clone size: few
J gene: TRBJ1-3

CDR3 DNA: TGCAGCGTTGGATCGGGGATAGGAGGGGGCGCTGGGGACACCGGGGAGCTGTTTTTT
CDR3 protein: CSVGSGIGGGAGDTGELFF
V gene: TRBV29-1
D gene: -
CDR3 length: 19
clone size: many
J gene: TRBJ2-2

CDR3 DNA: TGTGCCAGCAGCTTAGGTCTAGCGGGAGATACGCAGTATTTT
CDR3 protein: CASSLGLAGDTQYF
V gene: TRBV5-4
D gene: TRBD2
CDR3 length: 14
clone size: -
J gene: TRBJ2-3

CDR3 DNA: TGTGCCAGCAGTGAAGCGCTGGGGGATTCACCCCTCCACTTT
CDR3 protein: CASSEALGDSPLHF
V gene: TRBV2
D gene: -
CDR3 length: 14
clone size: -
J gene: TRBJ1-6

CDR3 DNA: TGCGTCTTTGGACAGGGGCATGGCTACACCTTC
CDR3 protein: CVFGQGHGYTF
V gene: TRBV29-1
D gene: TRBD1
CDR3 length: 11
clone size: -
J gene: TRBJ1-2

CDR3 DNA: TGTGCCAGCTCACCCGAGCGGGAGAACATTCAGTACTTC
CDR3 protein: CASSPERENIQYF
V gene: TRBV18
D gene: TRBD2
CDR3 length: 13
clone size: medium-sized
J gene: TRBJ2-4

CDR3 DNA: TGTGCCTGGAGTGTTAGGAATCAGCCCCAGCATTTT
CDR3 protein: CAWSVRNQPQHF
V gene: TRBV30
D gene: -
CDR3 length: 12
clone size: many
J gene: TRBJ1-5

CDR3 DNA: TGTGCCAGCAGCGTAGGACAGGGGTGGGGAAACACCATATATTTT
CDR3 protein: CASSVGQGWGNTIYF
V gene: TRBV9
D gene: TRBD1
CDR3 length: 15
clone size: many
J gene: TRBJ1-3

CDR3 DNA: TGCAGTGCTATTCAGCCGAACACTGAAGCTTTCTTT
CDR3 protein: CSAIQPNTEAFF
V gene: TRBV20-1
D gene: -
CDR3 length: 12
clone size: -
J gene: TRBJ1-1

CDR3 DNA: TGCAGTGCTACCGACAGGGCCCCCCTGAGGGCTTTCTTT
CDR3 protein: CSATDRAPLRAFF
V gene: TRBV20-1
D gene: TRBD1
CDR3 length: 13
clone size: -
J gene: TRBJ1-1

CDR3 DNA: TGCAGTGCTAGAGAAGACATGAACACTGAAGCTTTCTTT
CDR3 protein: CSAREDMNTEAFF
V gene: TRBV20-1
D gene: -
CDR3 length: 13
clone size: few
J gene: TRBJ1-1

CDR3 DNA: TGTGCCAGCAGTTTCGGGGTCAATGAGCAGTTCTTC
CDR3 protein: CASSFGVNEQFF
V gene: TRBV27
D gene: -
CDR3 length: 12
clone size: medium-sized
J gene: TRBJ2-1

CDR3 DNA: TGTGCCACCAGTGATGGGACGAGTACAGATACGCAGTATTTT
CDR3 protein: CATSDGTSTDTQYF
V gene: TRBV24-1
D gene: -
CDR3 length: 14
clone size: medium-sized
J gene: TRBJ2-3

CDR3 DNA: TGTGCCAGCAGCTTACTTTGGGGGGTCGATTCACCCCTCCACTTT
CDR3 protein: CASSLLWGVDSPLHF
V gene: TRBV7-2
D gene: -
CDR3 length: 15
clone size: -
J gene: TRBJ1-6

CDR3 DNA: TGTGCCACCAGCAGAGGGGGGGGAGATCAAGAGACCCAGTACTTC
CDR3 protein: CATSRGGGDQETQYF
V gene: TRBV15
D gene: TRBD2
CDR3 length: 15
clone size: few
J gene: TRBJ2-5

CDR3 DNA: TGTGCCAGCAGTGGATCCGACCGTCCCTACGAGCAGTACTTC
CDR3 protein: CASSGSDRPYEQYF
V gene: TRBV6-1
D gene: -
CDR3 length: 14
clone size: -
J gene: TRBJ2-7

CDR3 DNA: TGTGCCAGCAGCTTGAGCGTCAGTGAGAAAGAGACCCAGTACTTC
CDR3 protein: CASSLSVSEKETQYF
V gene: TRBV5-6
D gene: -
CDR3 length: 15
clone size: -
J gene: TRBJ2-5

CDR3 DNA: TGCAGTGCTAGTGGAGCTCGCGGGAGGGCCCAGGATACGCAGTATTTT
CDR3 protein: CSASGARGRAQDTQYF
V gene: TRBV20-1
D gene: TRBD2
CDR3 length: 16
clone size: few
J gene: TRBJ2-3

CDR3 DNA: TGTGCCAGCAGCTTAGCTAGCGGGGGGGCCCGAGAGACCCAGTACTTC
CDR3 protein: CASSLASGGARETQYF
V gene: TRBV7-2
D gene: TRBD2
CDR3 length: 16
clone size: medium-sized
J gene: TRBJ2-5

CDR3 DNA: TGTGCCAGCAGCCAACAGACATTTTTTTCAGGTCCACATGAAAAACTGTTTTTT
CDR3 protein: CASSQQTFFSGPHEKLFF
V gene: TRBV14
D gene: -
CDR3 length: 18
clone size: -
J gene: TRBJ1-4

CDR3 DNA: TGTGCCAGCAGCTCTGGGACAGTGGGCAACTATGGCTACACCTTC
CDR3 protein: CASSSGTVGNYGYTF
V gene: TRBV7-9
D gene: TRBD1
CDR3 length: 15
clone size: medium-sized
J gene: TRBJ1-2

CDR3 DNA: TGTGCCACCAGTGACTCCGGGACAGCCATCTCTGGAAACACCATATATTTT
CDR3 protein: CATSDSGTAISGNTIYF
V gene: TRBV24-1
D gene: TRBD1
CDR3 length: 17
clone size: medium-sized
J gene: TRBJ1-3

CDR3 DNA: TGTGCCACCAGCAGAGATCGACAGATGGGGCGTCATGAGCAGTTCTTC
CDR3 protein: CATSRDRQMGRHEQFF
V gene: TRBV15
D gene: -
CDR3 length: 16
clone size: medium-sized
J gene: TRBJ2-1

CDR3 DNA: TGTGCCATCAACCGGGACGGGAACACCGGGGAGCTGTTTTTT
CDR3 protein: CAINRDGNTGELFF
V gene: TRBV10-3
D gene: -
CDR3 length: 14
clone size: medium-sized
J gene: TRBJ2-2

CDR3 DNA: TGTGCCAGCAGCCCCTTTCCCCGGGACTACGAGCAGTACTTC
CDR3 protein: CASSPFPRDYEQYF
V gene: TRBV13
D gene: -
CDR3 length: 14
clone size: -
J gene: TRBJ2-7

CDR3 DNA: TGTGCCAGCAGTGAGGCCAATCAGCCCCAGCATTTT
CDR3 protein: CASSEANQPQHF
V gene: TRBV25-1
D gene: -
CDR3 length: 12
clone size: few
J gene: TRBJ1-5

CDR3 DNA: TGTGCCAGCAGCTTACCCTCCGGGACAGGGGGTAATGAGCAGTTCTTC
CDR3 protein: CASSLPSGTGGNEQFF
V gene: TRBV7-9
D gene: TRBD1
CDR3 length: 16
clone size: -
J gene: TRBJ2-1

CDR3 DNA: TGCAGTGCTCGCCGGATTCGGAGACCGACTGAAGCTTTCTTT
CDR3 protein: CSARRIRRPTEAFF
V gene: TRBV20-1
D gene: -
CDR3 length: 14
clone size: many
J gene: TRBJ1-1

CDR3 DNA: TGTGCCAGCAGCGTAGCTTTTACCGCTTCCTACGAGCAGTACTTC
CDR3 protein: CASSVAFTASYEQYF
V gene: TRBV9
D gene: -
CDR3 length: 15
clone size: few
J gene: TRBJ2-7

CDR3 DNA: TGTGCCAGCAGCCCCACCCTCGGACAGGAGAACACCATATATTTT
CDR3 protein: CASSPTLGQENTIYF
V gene: TRBV5-4
D gene: TRBD1
CDR3 length: 15
clone size: many
J gene: TRBJ1-3

CDR3 DNA: TGTGCCAGCAGTTACTGGCCCAGTTGGGGACAGAAGAACACCGGGGAGCTGTTTTTT
CDR3 protein: CASSYWPSWGQKNTGELFF
V gene: TRBV6-5
D gene: TRBD1
CDR3 length: 19
clone size: medium-sized
J gene: TRBJ2-2

CDR3 DNA: TGTGCCAGCAGTTTTAGAGTAAGAAGACGGCAAGAGACCCAGTACTTC
CDR3 protein: CASSFRVRRRQETQYF
V gene: TRBV28
D gene: -
CDR3 length: 16
clone size: few
J gene: TRBJ2-5

CDR3 DNA: TGTGCCATCAGCCCTCTAGCGGTTCACTCCTACGAGCAGTACTTC
CDR3 protein: CAISPLAVHSYEQYF
V gene: TRBV10-3
D gene: TRBD2
CDR3 length: 15
clone size: many
J gene: TRBJ2-7